Listed below are T cell receptor beta chains from one sample, sequenced in a study of T cells in Graves' hyperthyroidism and ophthalmopathy. MiXCR, applied by TCRdb to the multiplex PCR reads, yields one record per CDR3 protein. The table records some 550,000 distinct CDR3 sequences, around 16% of them present only once. Sequencing used blood. These TCRs come from a middle-aged woman with Graves' ophthalmopathy. Each CDR3 is given with its conserved first and last residue. The D gene is left open where the match is weak. The size field is filled for only some rows; it gives once, few, many or a size class.

cdr3_nt,cdr3_aa,d_call,v_call,clone_size,j_call
TGCGCCAGCAGCCAAGATCTTCAGACGAACTATGGCTACACCTTC,CASSQDLQTNYGYTF,.,TRBV4-1,few,TRBJ1-2
TGCAGTGCGTCAGGTCCTGGCTATGAGCAGTTCTTC,CSASGPGYEQFF,.,TRBV20-1,.,TRBJ2-1
TGTGCCAGCAGCTTATTCGGAGGTATTGAGACCCAGTACTTC,CASSLFGGIETQYF,.,TRBV7-9,many,TRBJ2-5
TGCAGTGCGAAGGATGTTACCGGGGAGCTGTTTTTT,CSAKDVTGELFF,.,TRBV20-1,.,TRBJ2-2
TGTGCCAGTAGACTTCCAGGGTCCCGGGAGCTGTTTTTT,CASRLPGSRELFF,.,TRBV19,.,TRBJ2-2
TGTGCCAGCAGTTACAGGGGGGCCTACGAGCAGTACTTC,CASSYRGAYEQYF,TRBD1,TRBV28,.,TRBJ2-7
TGCAGTGAAATAGCGGGACCCCACAATGAGCAGTTCTTC,CSEIAGPHNEQFF,TRBD2,TRBV20-1,many,TRBJ2-1
TGCAGTGCTGGACTAGCGGGGGGGGATACAGATACGCAGTATTTT,CSAGLAGGDTDTQYF,TRBD2,TRBV20-1,.,TRBJ2-3
TGCGCCAGCAGCTTCCAGGCAGATACGCAGTATTTT,CASSFQADTQYF,.,TRBV5-1,few,TRBJ2-3
TGTGCCAGCAGTTCACCGACAGGGTCGGATGAGCAGTTCTTC,CASSSPTGSDEQFF,TRBD1,TRBV28,many,TRBJ2-1
TGTGCCAGCAGCTTAGAACTAGCGGTTCCAAGGCAGTATTTT,CASSLELAVPRQYF,TRBD2,TRBV7-2,few,TRBJ2-3
TGTGCCAGCAGCGTAGCTGGGACTGAGAATCAGCCCCAGCATTTT,CASSVAGTENQPQHF,.,TRBV9,many,TRBJ1-5
TGTGCCAGCAGCTTGCGGACAGGGTTGGAGACGCAGTATTTT,CASSLRTGLETQYF,TRBD1,TRBV5-6,many,TRBJ2-3
TGTGCCAGCATCGACAGGGGGCGCGGACCGCAGTACTTC,CASIDRGRGPQYF,TRBD1,TRBV6-1,.,TRBJ2-5
TGTGCCAGCAGGGAGGGCCAGGAGACCCAGTACTTC,CASREGQETQYF,.,TRBV6-1,.,TRBJ2-5
TGCAGTGCTAGGGTAGCGGGAGGGGATGAGCAGTTCTTC,CSARVAGGDEQFF,TRBD2,TRBV20-1,.,TRBJ2-1
TGCGCCAGCAGCTTACAAGGCTTAGTTAGCTACAATGAGCAGTTCTTC,CASSLQGLVSYNEQFF,.,TRBV5-1,many,TRBJ2-1
TGTGCCAGCAGCCAAAAGACAGGGGGCGTGGACACTGAAGCTTTCTTT,CASSQKTGGVDTEAFF,TRBD1,TRBV3-1,.,TRBJ1-1
TGTGCCAGTAGGACCACGACCCAAGAGACCCAGTACTTC,CASRTTTQETQYF,.,TRBV19,.,TRBJ2-5
TGTGCCAGCAGTGAAGCTCAGACAGGGGTCTACGAGCAGTACTTC,CASSEAQTGVYEQYF,TRBD1,TRBV6-1,.,TRBJ2-7
TGTGCCAAATACGGGCTTAACACTGAAGCTTTCTTT,CAKYGLNTEAFF,.,TRBV6-1,few,TRBJ1-1
TGTGCCAGCTCGACAATTGGGGACACTGAAGCTTTCTTT,CASSTIGDTEAFF,.,TRBV18,few,TRBJ1-1
TGTGCCAGCAGTTTATCCCCAGGACCGGGCAATCAGCCCCAGCATTTT,CASSLSPGPGNQPQHF,.,TRBV27,.,TRBJ1-5
TGTGCCAGCAGCTTGCAGAGAAGCACAGATACGCAGTATTTT,CASSLQRSTDTQYF,.,TRBV7-2,.,TRBJ2-3
TGTGCCAGCAGCTTACTTAGCGGGGATTTTGATACGCAGTATTTT,CASSLLSGDFDTQYF,TRBD2,TRBV7-2,.,TRBJ2-3